This T cell receptor (beta chain) stems from a study of T cell responses to AZD1222 COVID-19 vaccine. Study-level findings and limits: Clonal diversity was possibly underestimated, and the donors were mostly white British, with more females. Targets within unmutated variant regions were reportedly found for nearly half of spike-specific TCRs.

The CDR3 covers 16 residues. The V and J ends lost 4 bases and 10 bases respectively, with 20 bases between them. The germline V gene encodes CDR1 LNHDA and CDR2 SQIVND (reference sequence). Measured with immunoSEQ multiplex PCR; TCRdb has only the in-frame clones, and not every one. The table lists around 130,000 clones, about 88% of them singletons, with approximately 9.8% in the top ten. Comments on this clone: Its specificity is not known.

The chain uses TRBV19 and TRBJ1-6; D is perhaps TRBD1 (5 bases). The material was peripheral blood, obtained 28 days after the second AZD1222 dose. The clonotype was recovered from an adult who received the AZD1222 COVID-19 vaccine. In DNA, the CDR3 is TGTGCCAGTAGTACCACTCCTCAGGGCTCCGGGTCACCCCTCCACTTT. Translation: CASSTTPQGSGSPLHF.